These 10 T cell receptor beta chains originate from one sample sequenced in a study of shared T cell receptors in the human thymus. Sequencing was performed with immunoSEQ multiplex PCR; in TCRdb, only in-frame clones are kept and a portion is missing. The data contain about 710,000 clones, over 75% of them singletons. These same records also appear under a second study, on human thymus T cells.

Source material: thymocytes. The receptors originated from a boy under two years old with a congenital heart defect.

The CDR3 coding sequence is TGTGCCAGCAGCCAATGGTCAGGGGGGACAGATACGCAGTATTTT. It encodes CASSQWSGGTDTQYF. V and J are TRBV14 and TRBJ2-3; maybe TRBD1 (7 bases). This CDR3 has 15 amino acids. Germline V gives CDR1 SGHDN, CDR2 FVKESK. V was cut by 2 bases and J by 3 bases, with 12 bases left in between.

The chain joins TRBV11-3 to TRBJ2-2, with unresolved D. Trimming took 5 bases from V and 4 from J, leaving 8 bases between them. The CDR3 is 13 amino acids. Germline CDR1 reads SGHNT; CDR2 reads YENEEA. The CDR3 region has the DNA TGTGCCAGCAGCCCTCAGTTCACCGGGGAGCTGTTTTTT. Translating it yields CASSPQFTGELFF.

The V and J genes are TRBV25-1 and TRBJ2-3; perhaps TRBD2 as D (6 bases). The germline V gene has CDR1 MGHDK and CDR2 SYGVNS. CDR3 length: 17 residues. With 4 bases removed from V and 2 bases from J, the gap between germline ends came to 19 bases. The CDR3 nucleotides are TGTGCCAGCAGTGCGATGATGGCTAGCGAATACACAGATACGCAGTATTTT. Amino acid sequence: CASSAMMASEYTDTQYF.

CDR3 nucleotides: TGTGCCATCAGTGACGCTGCGGGAGGGCCCCCCGGGGAGCTGTTTTTT. This gives the protein CAISDAAGGPPGELFF. The genes are TRBV10-3 and TRBJ2-2; 9 nucleotides align to TRBD2. Germline CDR1 and CDR2: ENHRY and SYGVKD. J gave up 6 bases and V 3 bases, and 8 bases lay outside the gene matches. CDR3 length equals 16 residues.

The rearrangement links TRBV7-2 to TRBJ2-1; D gene unclear. CDR3 size: 13 residues. Looked up from germline, CDR1 is SGHTA and CDR2 is FQGNSA. The V end lost 4 bases, the J end lost 4 bases, and 8 bases lay between the germline ends. The CDR3 here is CASSYDLYNEQFF. The CDR3 nucleotides are TGTGCCAGCAGCTATGATCTATACAATGAGCAGTTCTTC.

The chain is built from TRBV28 and TRBJ1-1; 7 positions match TRBD1. Trimming cost V 3 bases and J 6 bases; bases outside gene matches: 19. Germline assignment: CDR1 MDHEN and CDR2 SYDVKM. The CDR3 runs 18 residues. The CDR3 loop is CASSLSWDSSVPLAEAFF. The CDR3, as DNA: TGTGCCAGCAGTTTGTCCTGGGACAGTTCTGTTCCGCTCGCTGAAGCTTTCTTT. Based on the CDR3 plus reference TRBV28 and TRBJ1-1, the full variable domain is DVKVTQSSRYLVKRTGEKVFLECVQDMDHENMFWYRQDPGLGLRLIYFSYDVKMKEKGDIPEGYSVSREKKERFSLILESASTNQTSMYLCASSLSWDSSVPLAEAFFGQGTRLTVV.

The rearrangement uses TRBV18 and TRBJ1-5; D is uncertain. Germline V gene sequence: CDR1 KGHSH, CDR2 LQKENI. The CDR3 is 14 amino acids. V lost 6 bases and J 5 bases, leaving 14 bases between the germline ends. In DNA, the CDR3 is TGTGCCAGCTCCAGCCGGCAAGACTATCAGCCCCAGCATTTT. This gives the protein CASSSRQDYQPQHF.

This clone has only a few counts. V gene TRBV4-1 combines with J gene TRBJ1-1; D gene ambiguous. This CDR3 comprises 13 residues. From germline, CDR1 is MGHRA and CDR2 YSYEKL. V was cut by 3 bases and J by 2 bases, with 7 bases left in between. The CDR3 spells CASSQQENTEAFF. CDR3 coding DNA: TGCGCCAGCAGCCAGCAGGAAAACACTGAAGCTTTCTTT.

This clone was seen a single time. The rearrangement joins TRBV6-5 to TRBJ2-7; 7 bases match TRBD1. V lost 0 bases and J lost 5; bases outside the gene matches: 10. The CDR3 extends over 16 amino acids. Per the germline V gene, CDR1 is MNHEY and CDR2 is SVGAGI. The CDR3 DNA reads TGTGCCAGCAGTTACTCGACTCCGACAGGGATAAACGAGCAGTACTTC. It encodes CASSYSTPTGINEQYF.

V and J are TRBV6-1 and TRBJ2-2; maybe TRBD2 (6 bases). The CDR3 is made up of 14 amino acids. In germline, CDR1 is MNHNS, CDR2 SASEGT. V gave up 8 bases and J gave up 0 bases, with 10 bases separating them. The CDR3 is CASGGLSNTGELFF. CDR3 sequence (DNA): TGTGCCAGCGGGGGACTTTCGAACACCGGGGAGCTGTTTTTT.